The 24 T cell receptor beta chains below were found in one sample sequenced in a study of radiotherapy plus CTLA-4 blockade in lung cancer. Profiled with immunoSEQ multiplex PCR; TCRdb holds only in-frame clones, not every one. The sample carries approximately 40,000 clones, about 80% recorded once. This material consisted of peripheral blood, taken from a patient treated with radiotherapy plus ipilimumab. The receptors derive from a human donor with non-small cell lung cancer who had stable disease on radiotherapy plus ipilimumab.

The chain recombines TRBV2 with TRBJ2-1, with D possibly TRBD1 on 6 matching bases. The CDR3 loop spans 15 amino acids. The V end lost 0 bases, the J end lost 10 bases, and 16 bases lay between the germline ends. The germline V gene encodes CDR1 SNHLY and CDR2 FYNNEI. In DNA form, the CDR3 reads TGTGCCAGCAGTGAAGCACAAACTTTGACAGGAGAGCAGTTCTTC. As protein: CASSEAQTLTGEQFF.

The chain carries TRBV20-1 and TRBJ2-3; a possible D gene is TRBD2 (5 bases). This CDR3 has 10 residues. Trimming took 6 bases from V and 6 from J, leaving 7 bases between them. Germline assignment: CDR1 DFQATT and CDR2 SNEGSKA (reference sequence). In nucleotides, the CDR3 is TGCAGTGCCTGGGAGGATACGCAGTATTTT. This gives the protein CSAWEDTQYF.

The chain uses TRBV14 and TRBJ1-4; D not certain. The length of the CDR3 is 11 residues. V was trimmed by 8 bases and J by 2 bases, leaving 3 bases between them. Germline V lookup: CDR1 SGHDN, CDR2 FVKESK. The CDR3 is CASGTNEKLFF. The CDR3 DNA sequence: TGTGCCAGCGGGACTAATGAAAAACTGTTTTTT.

The chain recombines TRBV25-1 with TRBJ1-2, with a weak D call TRBD1 (6 bases). The germline V gene has CDR1 MGHDK and CDR2 SYGVNS. The CDR3 totals 12 residues. V was trimmed by 4 bases and J by 4 bases, leaving 7 bases between them. The CDR3 loop is CASSAGAYGYTF. DNA for the CDR3: TGTGCCAGCAGTGCGGGGGCCTATGGCTACACCTTC.

The chain carries TRBV27 and TRBJ1-1; D may be TRBD1 (5 bases). Per germline, CDR1 MNHEY and CDR2 SMNVEV (reference sequence). V was clipped by 3 bases and J by 5 bases, with 10 bases between them. The CDR3 length is 13 residues. Here the CDR3 reads CASSFKDTTEAFF. The CDR3 DNA reads as TGTGCCAGCAGTTTTAAGGACACTACTGAAGCTTTCTTT.

The genes are TRBV4-3 and TRBJ2-1; 10 bases match TRBD2. The V segment lost 4 bases and the J segment 6 bases; nucleotides outside the gene matches: 9. The CDR3 totals 16 residues. From germline, CDR1 is LGHNA and CDR2 YSLEER. CDR3 residues: CASSLQTGLAFNEQFF. The CDR3 coding sequence is TGCGCCAGCAGCCTACAAACGGGACTAGCGTTCAATGAGCAGTTCTTC.

The chain joins TRBV4-2 to TRBJ1-1; no clear D. The germline gives CDR1 LGHNA, CDR2 YNFKEQ. The CDR3 is made up of 14 amino acids. Trimming removed 0 bases at V and 6 bases at J, with 11 bases between. This CDR3 is CASSQDRGAPEAFF. CDR3 in DNA: TGTGCCAGCAGCCAAGATAGAGGAGCCCCTGAAGCTTTCTTT.

The rearrangement uses TRBV28 and TRBJ1-5; possible D gene TRBD1, 5 bases. The CDR3 totals 15 residues. CDR1 MDHEN and CDR2 SYDVKM come from the germline V gene. Trimming took 4 bases from V and 0 from J, leaving 10 bases between them. CDR3 DNA sequence: TGTGCCAGCAGTTCGGGACTCCTTAGCAATCAGCCCCAGCATTTT. This gives the protein CASSSGLLSNQPQHF.

This CDR3 reads CASSQDGISSGANVLTF. The CDR3 nucleotides read TGCGCCAGCAGCCAAGATGGCATTAGCTCTGGGGCCAACGTCCTGACTTTC. The chain recombines TRBV4-3 with TRBJ2-6, with D unclear. The CDR3 length is 17 residues. V lost 0 bases and J 0 bases, leaving 9 bases between the germline ends. Per germline, CDR1 LGHNA and CDR2 YSLEER.

This chain links TRBV7-2 with TRBJ1-6; the D is unclear. The germline gives CDR1 SGHTA, CDR2 FQGNSA. The ends were cut back, 5 bases at V and 7 bases at J, with 12 bases in the middle. The CDR3 totals 14 residues. CDR3 amino acids: CASSPTGYNSPLHF. The CDR3 DNA reads TGTGCCAGCAGCCCGACCGGTTACAATTCACCCCTCCACTTT.

This chain joins TRBV7-9 and TRBJ2-7; 11 bases agree with TRBD2. Germline V gene lookup returns CDR1 SEHNR and CDR2 FQNEAQ (reference sequence). V shed 2 bases, J shed 3 bases, and the junction held 3 bases outside the gene matches. This CDR3 is 15 amino acids long. CDR3 loop: CASSLKTSGIYEQYF. For the CDR3, the DNA is TGTGCCAGCAGCTTAAAGACTAGCGGGATCTACGAGCAGTACTTC.

This chain connects TRBV19 to TRBJ1-6; 7 nucleotides match TRBD1. The CDR3 is made up of 14 amino acids. Per the germline V gene, CDR1 is LNHDA and CDR2 is SQIVND (reference sequence). Germline trimming cut 3 bases from V and 8 bases from J; bases unmatched to any gene: 4. In nucleotides, the CDR3 is TGTGCCAGTAGTATTGGCCAGGGGGATTCACCCCTCCACTTT. Translated, it gives CASSIGQGDSPLHF.

In this sample, this clone turned up once. The V call is TRBV7-2, the J call TRBJ1-2; D ambiguous. Per the germline V gene, CDR1 is SGHTA and CDR2 is FQGNSA. The CDR3 has 14 residues. V lost 0 bases, J lost 4 bases, and 9 bases lay in between. As DNA, the CDR3 is TGTGCCAGCAGCTTAGCACCAGGACTCTATGGCTACACCTTC. Protein: CASSLAPGLYGYTF.

The chain couples TRBV10-1 to TRBJ2-1, with 7 bases fitting TRBD1. After removal of 3 bases from V and 6 bases from J, the junction contained 2 bases not matched to a gene. The CDR3 covers 13 residues. Per germline, CDR1 WNHNN and CDR2 SYGVQD (reference sequence). CDR3 DNA: TGCGCCAGCAGTGACGGGACAGCCAATGAGCAGTTCTTC. Translating gives CASSDGTANEQFF.

This clone has just one count. This chain joins TRBV5-1 and TRBJ1-4; D ambiguous. The germline V gene has CDR1 SGHRS and CDR2 YFSETQ. The ends were cut back, 4 bases at V and 0 bases at J, with 7 bases in the middle. The CDR3 length is 14 residues. This CDR3 is CASSQTTTNEKLFF. DNA for the CDR3: TGCGCCAGCAGCCAAACTACAACTAATGAAAAACTGTTTTTT.

This clone was observed once. The chain joins TRBV14 to TRBJ2-7, with TRBD1 as a possible D gene (6 bases). Trimming took 0 bases from V and 4 from J, leaving 16 bases between them. The CDR3 consists of 16 residues. Germline loops: CDR1 SGHDN, CDR2 FVKESK. CDR3 sequence reads: CASSQDQGTPSYEQYF. DNA for the CDR3: TGTGCCAGCAGCCAAGATCAGGGGACACCAAGTTACGAGCAGTACTTC.

The CDR3: CASSLSTGTTEAFF. The DNA for the CDR3 is TGTGCCAGCAGTTTATCGACAGGGACCACTGAAGCTTTCTTT. This chain connects TRBV6-5 to TRBJ1-1, with 7 bases aligning to TRBD1. This CDR3 spans 14 amino acids. J gave up 4 bases and V 4 bases, and 6 bases lay outside the gene matches. The germline gives CDR1 MNHEY, CDR2 SVGAGI.

The gene calls are TRBV4-3 and TRBJ1-2; 8 bases are a match to TRBD1. Germline V lookup: CDR1 LGHNA, CDR2 YSLEER. Trimming took 0 bases from V and 4 from J; bases not matched to a gene: 4. This CDR3 comprises 15 residues. The CDR3, as DNA: TGCGCCAGCAGCCAAGATGAGGGACAGGCCTATGGCTACACCTTC. Its protein product is CASSQDEGQAYGYTF.

The genes are TRBV2 and TRBJ1-1; the D gene is possibly TRBD1 (5 bases). Per germline, CDR1 SNHLY and CDR2 FYNNEI. This CDR3 comprises 11 residues. V was clipped by 6 bases and J by 13 bases, with 15 bases between them. Written as DNA, the CDR3 is TGTGCCAGCAGCGCCCAAAACCAGGGTTTCTTT. Translation gives CASSAQNQGFF. The full variable domain, with the rest looked up from reference TRBV2 and TRBJ1-1, is EPEVTQTPSHQVTQMGQEVILRCVPISNHLYFYWYRQILGQKVEFLVSFYNNEISEKSEIFDDQFSVERPDGSNFTLKIRSTKLEDSAMYFCASSAQNQGFFGQGTRLTVV.

The chain joins TRBV6-1 to TRBJ1-2; 10 bases are shared with TRBD1. The length of the CDR3 is 15 residues. From germline, CDR1 is MNHNS and CDR2 SASEGT. V shed 3 bases and J 7 bases; nucleotides not matched to a gene: 8. CDR3 sequence reads: CASSDYRQGAFGYTF. DNA of the CDR3: TGTGCCAGCAGTGATTACCGACAGGGGGCTTTTGGCTACACCTTC.

This clone turned up a few times. The V and J genes are TRBV11-2 and TRBJ2-3; D perhaps matches TRBD2 (5 bases). The V and J ends lost 5 bases and 4 bases respectively, with 16 bases between them. Germline CDR1 reads SGHAT; CDR2 reads FQNNGV. The CDR3 runs 15 residues. CDR3 sequence reads: CASSGLRRAADTQYF. The CDR3 DNA is TGTGCCAGCAGCGGCCTGAGGCGGGCGGCAGATACGCAGTATTTT.

The genes are TRBV4-1 and TRBJ1-2, with 12 bases fitting TRBD1. This CDR3 is 18 amino acids long. Germline-derived CDR1 and CDR2 are MGHRA and YSYEKL. J lost 7 bases, V lost 4 bases, and 16 bases had no gene match. The CDR3 here is CASSLRSPPGQGASGYTF. For the CDR3, the DNA is TGCGCCAGCAGCCTTAGATCCCCACCGGGACAGGGGGCTAGTGGCTACACCTTC.

This chain joins TRBV6-1 and TRBJ1-3; D is unclear. The CDR3 has 12 amino acids. The V gene's germline CDR1 is MNHNS and CDR2 SASEGT. Trimming took off 5 bases at V and 7 bases at J, with 9 bases between the two ends. Here the CDR3 reads CASSWVENTIYF. The CDR3, as DNA: TGTGCCAGCAGTTGGGTGGAGAACACCATATATTTT.

This clone was detected once. The V call is TRBV5-4, the J call TRBJ2-1; 9 bases map to TRBD2. Per the germline V gene, CDR1 is SGHNT and CDR2 is YYREEE (reference sequence). V shed 4 bases and J 1 base; nucleotides not matched to a gene: 6. CDR3 size: 16 residues. The CDR3 nucleotides are TGTGCCAGCAGCCGAGGCGGGGGGGCTTCCTACAATGAGCAGTTCTTC. This gives the protein CASSRGGGASYNEQFF.